This TCR beta chain was recorded in a study of blood T cell repertoires in COVID-19 (dated by TCRdb to the early 2020s). In terms of the full investigation: Samples from collaborators originated in the United States, Italy and Spain and spanned both the acute and convalescent phases of COVID-19. The samples were drawn from two sources: the first 160 participants of the ongoing ImmuneRACE study, and 1,000 to 1,500 subjects contributed by 6 global collaborators. The prospective study material was composed of cDNA or gDNA derived from T cells, B-cell-depleted T cells, or PBMCs. The repertoires were released in a freely available public database meant as a resource for research on the immune response to SARS-CoV-2. Where available, HLA class I and class II types were taken from metadata supplied by the sample provider and were not determined by assay-based typing. The sample metadata nearly always contained a de-identified subject ID, COVID-19 status, age in years and sex. Deeply sampled blood TCRbeta repertoires from subjects exposed to, actively infected with, or recovered from COVID-19 were included in the dataset.

Remarks on this clone: The antigen it recognizes is unknown. There are no base qualities to consult, and no much larger clone falls within one base.

Results and caveats for the whole study, not just this receptor: The quantity of clinical and demographic metadata differed by source and by participant and was supplied without curation.

TCRbeta CDR3 regions were amplified from genomic DNA using the immunoSEQ Assay, a bias-controlled multiplex PCR. On the authors' methods: Within the assay, amplification of reference gene primers was used to estimate how many nucleated cells each sample contained. Sequence reads were collapsed and filtered to measure the absolute abundance of every unique TCRbeta CDR3 rearrangement. For each sample, productive Simpson clonality was calculated as the square root of Simpson's diversity index across productive rearrangements. The clones in this table, taken by TCRdb from immuneACCESS, are in-frame only. Not every clone is retained; where verified, under half of the shortfall comes from an unresolved V gene, and the cause of the rest is unknown. Clonal size and the V and J genes are those of that table, whereas D and trimming came from the DNA. The table for this sample lists around 150,000 clones; 87% of them were counted only once. The top ten hold 5% of the sample.

Collaborating institutions collected whole blood in K2EDTA tubes following their own protocols. For TCRbeta analysis, collaborators shipped samples as frozen whole blood, isolated PBMCs, or DNA extracted from either of those sample types. Via the germline V gene (reference sequence), CDR1 is GTSNPN and CDR2 SVGIG. The CDR3 spans 12 residues, from the cysteine through the phenylalanine. CDR3 DNA only is kept here, 36 bases in frame from base 1. V loses 4 bases of germline sequence and J loses 2 bases, and the interval between the two ends is 8 bases. The source is a human donor in a cohort sampled during active COVID-19. The chain was built from TRBV30 and TRBJ1-1; the D gene lacks a confident call. The specimen was peripheral blood. Here is the DNA: TGTGCCTGGACCGGGGAAAACACTGAAGCTTTCTTT. This is translated as CAWTGENTEAFF.